Sequencing of this T cell receptor beta chain was carried out in a study of T cells in Graves' hyperthyroidism and ophthalmopathy. Template material for amplifying TCR beta CDR3 regions consisted of RNA transcripts. When the TCR CDR3 underwent first-round RT-PCR, the HTBI primer set was used. TCRdb redid the calling of the multiplex PCR reads with MiXCR, one entry per CDR3 protein. The table shows 550,000 to 600,000 distinct CDR3 sequences, with roughly 50% occurring only once. The length of the CDR3 is 15 residues. With V trimmed by 8 bases and J by 5 bases, 16 bases remained unmatched. CDR1 is SGDLS, CDR2 YYNGEE, per germline. Overall study results and limits: Among thyroid clonotypes expanded above 0.001, most also appeared in blood.

Of note for this clonotype: The antigen is undetermined.

The sequenced sample was peripheral blood or thyroid tissue (not recorded which). The V call is TRBV9, the J call TRBJ2-7; 7 bases align to TRBD1. This receptor was identified in an adult woman with Graves' disease, either hyperthyroidism or ophthalmopathy (not recorded which). The CDR3 loop is CASSIGTDLLDEQYF. CDR3 bases: TGTGCCAGTAGTATCGGGACAGATCTTCTCGACGAGCAGTACTTC.